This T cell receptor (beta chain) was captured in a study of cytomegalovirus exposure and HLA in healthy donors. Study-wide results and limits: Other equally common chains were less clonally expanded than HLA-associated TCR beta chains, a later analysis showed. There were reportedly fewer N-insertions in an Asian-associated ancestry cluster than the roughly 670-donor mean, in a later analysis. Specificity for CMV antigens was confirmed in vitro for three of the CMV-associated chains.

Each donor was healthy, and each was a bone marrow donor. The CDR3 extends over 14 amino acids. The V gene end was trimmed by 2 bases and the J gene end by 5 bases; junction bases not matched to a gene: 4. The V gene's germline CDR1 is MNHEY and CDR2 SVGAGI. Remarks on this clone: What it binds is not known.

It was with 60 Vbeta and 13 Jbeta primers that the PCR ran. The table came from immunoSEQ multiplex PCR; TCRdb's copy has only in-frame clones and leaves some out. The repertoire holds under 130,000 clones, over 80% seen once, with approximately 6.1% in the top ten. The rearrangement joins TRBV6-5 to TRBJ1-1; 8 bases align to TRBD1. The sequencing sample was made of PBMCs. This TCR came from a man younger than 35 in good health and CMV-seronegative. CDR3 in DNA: TGTGCCAGCAGTTACAGGACAGGGAGGACTGAAGCTTTCTTT. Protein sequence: CASSYRTGRTEAFF.